This T cell receptor (beta chain) was identified in a study of blood T cell repertoires in COVID-19 (dated by TCRdb to 2020 to 2022). About the study as a whole: Samples from collaborators originated in the United States, Italy and Spain and spanned both the acute and convalescent phases of COVID-19. The samples were drawn from the first 160 participants of the ongoing ImmuneRACE study and from under 1,500 subjects provided by 6 global collaborators. Where available, HLA class I and class II types were obtained from metadata supplied by the sample provider rather than from assay-based typing. Nearly every sample came with metadata listing a de-identified subject ID, COVID-19 status, age in years and sex. The material from the prospective study consisted of cDNA or gDNA derived from T cells, B-cell-depleted T cells, or PBMCs. Deeply sampled blood TCRbeta repertoires from subjects exposed to, actively infected with, or recovered from COVID-19 were included in the dataset. The repertoires were released in a freely available public database intended as a resource for research on the immune response to SARS-CoV-2.

Results the study describes overall, beyond this receptor: How much clinical and demographic metadata was included differed by source and by participant, and the metadata was provided uncurated.

Participants in the prospective study were enrolled through a virtual design, were aged roughly 18 to 100 years, and lived in approximately 25 United States geographic areas. In the prospective study, participants were assigned to cohorts based on the clinical history participants reported in a screening survey and a study questionnaire. In the prospective study, whole blood, serum and a nasopharyngeal or oropharyngeal swab were collected from each participant by mobile phlebotomists. Prospective study participants could optionally give additional blood draws and questionnaires over an approximately two-month period. Blood samples from the prospective study were shipped frozen or at room temperature prior to DNA extraction. Its CDR3 holds 14 amino acids, cysteine through phenylalanine. The sequence is cut down to CDR3 DNA, 42 bases in frame from base 1. As encoded in the germline V gene, CDR1 is SGDLS while CDR2 is YYNGEE. Germline trimming: 3 bases from V, 5 bases from J; junction bases outside gene matches: 6.

TCRbeta CDR3 regions were amplified from genomic DNA by means of the immunoSEQ Assay, a bias-controlled multiplex PCR. Per the original workflow: Within the assay, amplification of reference gene primers was used to estimate how many nucleated cells each sample contained. To quantify the absolute abundance of each unique TCRbeta CDR3 rearrangement, sequence reads were collapsed and filtered. Productive Simpson clonality was computed per sample as the square root of Simpson's diversity index over productive rearrangements. The immuneACCESS repertoire file appears here via TCRdb, limited to in-frame rearrangements. These files lack a portion of the clones; in checked studies, under half of the deficit traces to unresolved V genes, and the cause of the others is not known. The D gene and trimming were derived from the DNA, and the V and J assignments and clone size from that table. The table for this sample lists roughly 250,000 clones; around 89% of them were counted only once. The leading ten clones occupy 1.2% of the sample.

As for this clone: Its antigen remains unidentified. Within one base of it there is no much larger clone, and no base qualities were kept.

Specimen: PBMCs or T cells enriched from blood (not recorded which). The receptor chain draws on TRBV9 and TRBJ1-1; 8 bases in the middle match TRBD1. The origin of this receptor is a woman aged 40-49 years with acute COVID-19. CDR3 region: CASSGRGPETEAFF. The DNA reads TGTGCCAGCAGCGGCAGGGGGCCTGAAACTGAAGCTTTCTTT.